This T cell receptor beta chain is drawn from a study of T cell responses to AZD1222 COVID-19 vaccine. Sequencing was performed with immunoSEQ multiplex PCR; in TCRdb, only in-frame clones are kept and a portion is missing. The sample has roughly 160,000 clones, roughly 92% seen once. CDR3 length: 12 amino acids. Germline CDR1 and CDR2: KGHDR and SFDVKD. V lost 5 bases and J lost 6, with 4 bases in between. A note on this clone: Its antigen remains unknown.

Study-level points and caveats: Sampled repertoires all dated from after the peak T cell response.

The sequences come from peripheral blood, collected on day 0 of AZD1222 vaccination. The clonotype originates from an adult in good health. J is TRBJ1-6 and V is TRBV24-1; the D is unclear. Here the CDR3 reads CATSGLNSPLHF. CDR3 DNA sequence: TGTGCCACCAGTGGTCTTAATTCACCCCTCCACTTT.